A selection of T cell receptor beta chains follows, all from one sample in a study of neurological immune-mediated disorders. TCRdb recomputed calls from the 5' RACE reads with MiXCR, one row per CDR3 protein. The sample yields around 130,000 distinct CDR3 sequences, about 3.2% seen once. Sequenced material: PBMCs. The receptor set was obtained from a woman under 40 with multiple sclerosis. CDR3s include the opening cysteine and the closing phenylalanine or tryptophan.

J: TRBJ2-1
V: TRBV5-5
length: 16
CDR3: CASSSSRTVAYNEQFF

J: TRBJ1-5
V: TRBV9
length: 16
CDR3: CASSPGTIDSNQPQHF

J: TRBJ1-2
V: TRBV20-1
length: 15
CDR3: CSARDQSRGRYGYTF

J: TRBJ2-3
V: TRBV29-1
length: 12
CDR3: CSVVREADTQYF

J: TRBJ2-4
V: TRBV27
length: 15
CDR3: CASSSGVGAKNIQYF

J: TRBJ1-2
V: TRBV7-8
length: 13
CDR3: CASSYDRDYGYTF

J: TRBJ2-1
V: TRBV7-9
length: 13
CDR3: CAGTGTSGNEQFF

J: TRBJ2-2
V: TRBV20-1
length: 16
CDR3: CSARPFGGENTGELFF

J: TRBJ2-7
V: TRBV19
length: 16
CDR3: CASSMRGGTSAYEQYF

J: TRBJ2-3
V: TRBV10-1
length: 15
CDR3: CASSESKEGTDTQYF

J: TRBJ1-2
V: TRBV12-3/TRBV12-4
length: 16
CDR3: CASSLNTQGINYGYTF

J: TRBJ1-1
V: TRBV5-1
length: 15
CDR3: CASSALREGHTEAFF

J: TRBJ1-2
V: TRBV7-9
length: 14
CDR3: CASSASTGGLGYTF

J: TRBJ1-1
V: TRBV5-1
length: 14
CDR3: CASSLSGVGTEAFF

J: TRBJ2-1
V: TRBV29-1
length: 14
CDR3: CSTGPQEDYNEQFF

J: TRBJ2-7
V: TRBV4-1
length: 15
CDR3: CASSLPGLGDYEQYF

J: TRBJ2-3
V: TRBV7-2
length: 15
CDR3: CASSLGGLYTDTQYF

J: TRBJ2-7
V: TRBV6-6
length: 14
CDR3: CASSWRDRVYEQYF

J: TRBJ1-4
V: TRBV7-2
length: 17
CDR3: CASSLIPPGRGDEKLFF

J: TRBJ2-3
V: TRBV20-1
length: 15
CDR3: CSAYDGTKSTDTQYF

J: TRBJ2-3
V: TRBV5-1
length: 15
CDR3: CASSSASGGWYTQYF

J: TRBJ2-2
V: TRBV20-1
length: 15
CDR3: CSARDGGSWTGELFF

J: TRBJ2-7
V: TRBV10-3
length: 14
CDR3: CAISGPRWDDEQYF

J: TRBJ2-1
V: TRBV7-2
length: 13
CDR3: CASSLGDPGEQFF

J: TRBJ2-3
V: TRBV20-1
length: 14
CDR3: CSARSGGGTDTQYF

J: TRBJ1-6
V: TRBV20-1
length: 14
CDR3: CSVSGAGLNSPLHF

J: TRBJ2-1
V: TRBV29-1
length: 13
CDR3: CSVEGLAGFRQFF

J: TRBJ2-6
V: TRBV18
length: 17
CDR3: CASSPRWTGSGANVLTF

J: TRBJ1-1
V: TRBV6-5
length: 11
CDR3: CASSYGTEAFF

J: TRBJ1-5
V: TRBV7-4
length: 14
CDR3: CASSLGPLNQPQHF

J: TRBJ1-5
V: TRBV18
length: 15
CDR3: CASSPRTGADQPQHF

J: TRBJ2-7
V: TRBV5-6
length: 14
CDR3: CASSFGTGYYEQYF

J: TRBJ2-1
V: TRBV11-3
length: 19
CDR3: CASSSSGTSSSSSYNEQFF

J: TRBJ1-1
V: TRBV5-6
length: 15
CDR3: CASSLARGRNTEAFF

J: TRBJ2-5
V: TRBV30
length: 13
CDR3: CAWGDGFQETQYF

J: TRBJ1-1
V: TRBV6-2/TRBV6-3
length: 15
CDR3: CASSYSLGANTEAFF

J: TRBJ1-6
V: TRBV6-5
length: 14
CDR3: CASSPGQYNSPLHF

J: TRBJ2-2
V: TRBV12-3/TRBV12-4
length: 15
CDR3: CASSFVAGGAGELFF

J: TRBJ2-7
V: TRBV7-2
length: 19
CDR3: CASSHGGFFGGTGAYEQYF

J: TRBJ2-3
V: TRBV20-1
length: 13
CDR3: CSAIDPSTDTQYF

J: TRBJ2-3
V: TRBV27
length: 17
CDR3: CASSFSPGGGSADTQYF

J: TRBJ1-1
V: TRBV29-1
length: 15
CDR3: CSVEVFFGRTTEAFF

J: TRBJ2-5
V: TRBV28
length: 14
CDR3: CASSQDRPQETQYF

J: TRBJ2-1
V: TRBV5-1
length: 15
CDR3: CASSLGHSGFNEQFF

J: TRBJ2-3
V: TRBV7-2
length: 17
CDR3: CASSPGTSGGNTDTQYF

J: TRBJ1-1
V: TRBV29-1
length: 13
CDR3: CSVADRKNTEAFF

J: TRBJ2-1
V: TRBV20-1
length: 15
CDR3: CSASSLLDSYNEQFF

J: TRBJ2-5
V: TRBV5-4
length: 14
CDR3: CASSYQGQQETQYF

J: TRBJ2-5
V: TRBV5-1
length: 14
CDR3: CASSFSGTQETQYF

J: TRBJ2-1
V: TRBV20-1
length: 16
CDR3: CSAPARSGLVANEQFF

J: TRBJ1-2
V: TRBV25-1
length: 12
CDR3: CASSEDRGGYTF

J: TRBJ1-5
V: TRBV20-1
length: 16
CDR3: CSASEVRVGQIRPQHF

J: TRBJ1-2
V: TRBV5-1
length: 14
CDR3: CASSLGPDLYGYTF

J: TRBJ2-7
V: TRBV7-9
length: 14
CDR3: CASRSTTGTYEQYF

J: TRBJ1-2
V: TRBV4-3
length: 15
CDR3: CASSQVTYSPYGYTF

J: TRBJ1-6
V: TRBV20-1
length: 18
CDR3: CSARAQATGGLMDSPLHF

J: TRBJ1-1
V: TRBV19
length: 14
CDR3: CASADTPGRTEAFF

J: TRBJ2-3
V: TRBV12-3/TRBV12-4
length: 14
CDR3: CASSSIGVTDTQYF

J: TRBJ1-4
V: TRBV12-3/TRBV12-4
length: 17
CDR3: CASSRRQGARGNEKLFF